This T cell receptor beta chain was documented in a study of blood T cell repertoires in COVID-19. Study-level background: Acute and convalescent COVID-19 samples came from the United States, Italy and Spain. PBMCs, B-cell-depleted T cells, or T cells provided the cDNA or gDNA that made up the material.

In the source study's methods: Nucleated cell counts were estimated from reference gene primer amplification. Assay used: immunoSEQ multiplex PCR; TCRdb lists only in-frame clones, some missing. V, J and clone size derive from that table, while D and trimming were established from the DNA sequence. The sample holds 200,000 to 250,000 clones, approximately 82% seen once. This receptor was taken from a woman aged 18-29 years with acute or convalescent COVID-19. The sample consisted of peripheral blood.

The CDR3 reads CASPHSGTSGYNEQFF. DNA of the CDR3: TGTGCCAGCCCACACTCCGGGACTAGCGGATACAATGAGCAGTTCTTC. J is TRBJ2-1 and V is TRBV5-8; 11 positions agree with TRBD2. The CDR3 is 16 residues long. The germline V gene encodes CDR1 SGHTS and CDR2 YDEGEE. J gave up 4 bases and V 7 bases, and 10 bases lay outside the gene matches.